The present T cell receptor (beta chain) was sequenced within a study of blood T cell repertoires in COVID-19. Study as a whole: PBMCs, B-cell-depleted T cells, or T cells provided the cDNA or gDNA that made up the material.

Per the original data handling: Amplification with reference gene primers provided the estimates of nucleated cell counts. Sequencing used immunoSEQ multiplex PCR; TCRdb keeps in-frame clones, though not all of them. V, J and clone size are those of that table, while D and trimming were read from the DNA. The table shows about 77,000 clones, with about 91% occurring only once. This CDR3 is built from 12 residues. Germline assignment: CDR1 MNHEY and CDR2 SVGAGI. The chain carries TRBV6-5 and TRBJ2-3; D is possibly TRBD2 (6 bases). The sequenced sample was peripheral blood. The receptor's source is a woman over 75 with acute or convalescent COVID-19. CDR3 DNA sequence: TGTGGGCCCCGGGGGTACACAGATACGCAGTATTTT. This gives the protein CGPRGYTDTQYF.